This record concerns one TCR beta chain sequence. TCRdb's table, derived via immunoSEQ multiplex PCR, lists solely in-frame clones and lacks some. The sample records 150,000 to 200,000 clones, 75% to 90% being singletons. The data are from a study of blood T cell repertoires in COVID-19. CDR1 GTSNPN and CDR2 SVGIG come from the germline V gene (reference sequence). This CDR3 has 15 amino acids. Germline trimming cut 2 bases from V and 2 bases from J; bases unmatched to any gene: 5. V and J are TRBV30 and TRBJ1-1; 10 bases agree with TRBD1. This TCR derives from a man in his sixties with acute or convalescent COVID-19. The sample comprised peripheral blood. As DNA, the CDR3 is TGTGCCTGGAGTCTCCGGGACAGGGGCAACACTGAAGCTTTCTTT. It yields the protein CAWSLRDRGNTEAFF.